This entry lists 14 T cell receptor beta chains sequenced from one sample in a study of cytomegalovirus exposure and HLA in healthy donors. 13 Jbeta primers and 60 Vbeta primers were used for the PCR. The data were produced by immunoSEQ multiplex PCR, yet TCRdb's version contains in-frame clones alone and is incomplete. This sample yields 110,000 to 150,000 clones, of which approximately 82% are seen a single time; 9.7% belongs to the top ten. Specimen: PBMCs. The receptors were sampled from a woman aged 55 to 70 in good health and CMV-seropositive.

The chain employs TRBV7-3 and TRBJ2-2; D may be TRBD2 (6 bases). Trimming took off 3 bases at V and 4 bases at J, with 6 bases between the two ends. Per germline, CDR1 SGHTA and CDR2 FQGTGA. The CDR3 is 13 residues long. CDR3 amino acids: CASSLGGTGELFF. The CDR3 DNA reads as TGTGCCAGCAGCTTGGGGGGCACCGGGGAGCTGTTTTTT. Filled out from reference TRBV7-3 and TRBJ2-2, the complete variable domain reads GAGVSQTPSNKVTEKGKYVELRCDPISGHTALYWYRQSLGQGPEFLIYFQGTGAADDSGLPNDRFFAVRPEGSVSTLKIQRTERGDSAVYLCASSLGGTGELFFGEGSRLTVL.

On this clone itself: In the same sample, other DNA sequences code for this CDR3. The rearrangement uses TRBV5-4 and TRBJ2-3; tentative D call: TRBD2 (5 bases). The CDR3 is 15 amino acids. The germline V gene encodes CDR1 SGHNT and CDR2 YYREEE (reference sequence). Trimming left V 3 bases short and J 1 base short, with 12 bases between. The DNA for the CDR3 is TGTGCCAGCAGCTCGGACCGGGGAGGCACAGATACGCAGTATTTT. This gives the protein CASSSDRGGTDTQYF.

The CDR3: CASRGTGSYEQYF. The CDR3, as DNA: TGTGCCAGCAGGGGGACTGGCTCCTACGAGCAGTACTTC. The chain employs TRBV5-6 and TRBJ2-7, with a tentative D call TRBD2 (6 bases). The CDR3 is 13 residues long. V was cut by 5 bases and J by 0 bases, with 9 bases left in between. CDR1 SGHDT and CDR2 YYEEEE come from the germline V gene.

Only a few counts were recorded for this clone. The chain is built from TRBV6-6 and TRBJ2-7; TRBD2 agrees at 9 bases. V lost 6 bases and J lost 7; bases outside the gene matches: 16. This CDR3 has 16 residues. Germline assignment: CDR1 MNHNY and CDR2 SVGAGI (reference sequence). The CDR3 sequence: CASSPVVASGTREQYF. The CDR3 bases are TGTGCCAGCAGCCCAGTCGTGGCTAGCGGGACCCGAGAGCAGTACTTC.

The CDR3 bases are TGCAGTGCAATCACCGGACTAGCGGGAGTGAGAGATACGCAGTATTTT. Its translation is CSAITGLAGVRDTQYF. The V call is TRBV29-1, the J call TRBJ2-3; the match to TRBD2 covers 13 bases. This CDR3 spans 16 amino acids. Germline CDR1 reads SQVTM; CDR2 reads ANQGSEA.

The V call is TRBV6-5, the J call TRBJ2-5; 7 positions agree with TRBD1. This CDR3 spans 13 amino acids. J was trimmed by 2 bases and V by 8 bases; bases with no gene match: 5. Germline V gives CDR1 MNHEY, CDR2 SVGAGI. The CDR3 here is CASPGQDQETQYF. CDR3 coding DNA: TGTGCCAGCCCCGGACAGGATCAAGAGACCCAGTACTTC.

The rearrangement links TRBV7-8 to TRBJ2-3; a weak D match, TRBD1 (5 bases). Germline V gene sequence: CDR1 SGHVS, CDR2 FQNEAQ. The CDR3 consists of 16 residues. Trimming removed 1 base from V and 1 base from J, with 12 bases in between. CDR3 coding DNA: TGTGCCAGCAGCTTAGGAGGACATATAGGCACAGATACGCAGTATTTT. It encodes CASSLGGHIGTDTQYF.

The chain carries TRBV11-3 and TRBJ1-1, with D uncertain. This CDR3 is built from 17 residues. V lost 3 bases to trimming and J lost 6 bases, with 23 bases between them. In germline, CDR1 is SGHNT, CDR2 YENEEA. CDR3 region: CASSFYRLREGSPEAFF. Here the CDR3 DNA reads TGTGCCAGCAGCTTTTACCGCCTTAGGGAGGGATCGCCTGAAGCTTTCTTT.

The chain is built from TRBV7-3 and TRBJ2-7, with 11 bases lining up with TRBD2. Trimming cost V 5 bases and J 6 bases; bases outside gene matches: 9. CDR3 length equals 15 residues. CDR1 is SGHTA, CDR2 FQGTGA, per germline. The CDR3 coding sequence is TGTGCCAGCAGCCGCACGACTAGCGGGATTACCGAGCAGTACTTC. Protein product: CASSRTTSGITEQYF.

The rearrangement uses TRBV11-1 and TRBJ2-7, with D maybe TRBD1 (8 bases). Germline CDR1 and CDR2: SGHAT and FQDESV (reference sequence). V lost 5 bases and J lost 9, with 14 bases in between. The CDR3 length is 12 residues. The CDR3 sequence is CASSSGTGGQYF. Written as DNA, the CDR3 is TGTGCCAGCAGCAGCGGGACAGGCGGGCAGTACTTC. Full variable domain (rest looked up from reference TRBV11-1 and TRBJ2-7): EAEVAQSPRYKITEKSQAVAFWCDPISGHATLYWYRQILGQGPELLVQFQDESVVDDSQLPKDRFSAERLKGVDSTLKIQPAELGDSAMYLCASSSGTGGQYFGPGTRLTVT.

This chain uses TRBV28 with TRBJ2-3; TRBD1 is a possible D gene (6 bases). This CDR3 contains 13 residues. Looked up from germline, CDR1 is MDHEN and CDR2 is SYDVKM. The V end lost 1 base, the J end lost 4 bases, and 6 bases lay between the germline ends. CDR3 region: CASSLSGADTQYF. The CDR3 DNA follows: TGTGCCAGCAGTTTATCAGGGGCAGATACGCAGTATTTT.

Here the CDR3 reads CSVGPGELGKLFF. CDR3 coding DNA: TGCAGCGTTGGTCCAGGGGAGTTGGGGAAACTGTTTTTT. J is TRBJ1-4 and V is TRBV29-1, with D maybe TRBD1 (6 bases). The CDR3 is made up of 13 amino acids. CDR1 SQVTM and CDR2 ANQGSEA come from the germline V gene. The ends were cut back, 4 bases at V and 11 bases at J, with 17 bases in the middle.

The chain is built from TRBV6-5 and TRBJ2-2; D ambiguous. The CDR3 totals 15 residues. Trimming cost V 2 bases and J 4 bases, with 11 bases left between them. In germline, CDR1 is MNHEY, CDR2 SVGAGI. This CDR3 reads CASSYLPGLTGELFF. Here the CDR3 DNA reads TGTGCCAGCAGTTACCTTCCGGGTCTCACCGGGGAGCTGTTTTTT.

A few counts support this clone. The gene calls are TRBV5-1 and TRBJ2-1; weak D call: TRBD2 (5 bases). This CDR3 has 15 residues. Germline CDR1 and CDR2: SGHRS and YFSETQ. With 0 bases removed from V and 8 bases from J, the gap between germline ends came to 15 bases. The CDR3 region is CASSLGSLGVDEQFF. The CDR3 nucleotides read TGCGCCAGCAGCTTGGGTTCACTCGGGGTGGATGAGCAGTTCTTC. The variable domain in full, completed from reference TRBV5-1 and TRBJ2-1, reads KAGVTQTPRYLIKTRGQQVTLSCSPISGHRSVSWYQQTPGQGLQFLFEYFSETQRNKGNFPGRFSGRQFSNSRSEMNVSTLELGDSALYLCASSLGSLGVDEQFFGPGTRLTVL.